This is a list of T cell receptor beta chains from one sample in a study of siplizumab effects on memory and regulatory T cells. TCRdb's copy holds only in-frame clones and misses some; the assay was immunoSEQ multiplex PCR. Of some 100,000 clones in the sample, roughly 94% were seen once. Sequencing used Tregs sorted from blood. Receptors originate from a human donor in good health. CDR3s include the opening cysteine and the closing phenylalanine or tryptophan. A D gene is named only where the DNA matches it firmly. For some rows the clone size is stated as once, few or many, or as a class when expanded; others skip it.

abundance: .; v_gene: TRBV2; j_gene: TRBJ1-2; d_gene: TRBD1; CDR3nt: TGTGCCACCCAGGGGGAATTTAACTATGGCTACACCTTC; CDR3aa: CATQGEFNYGYTF
abundance: .; v_gene: TRBV7-8; j_gene: TRBJ1-3; d_gene: .; CDR3nt: TGTGCCAGCAGCTTAGGTGGACAGTTTCCCATTAGATCCGACGTTACGTGGAACACCATATATTTT; CDR3aa: CASSLGGQFPIRSDVTWNTIYF
abundance: .; v_gene: TRBV6-1; j_gene: TRBJ1-1; d_gene: .; CDR3nt: TGTGCCAGCAGTGAACGTTTAAAGGGGAAAGCTTTCTTT; CDR3aa: CASSERLKGKAFF
abundance: .; v_gene: TRBV2; j_gene: TRBJ2-6; d_gene: .; CDR3nt: TGTGCCAGCAGTGAAAGCCGCTCTGGGGCCAACGTCCTGACTTTC; CDR3aa: CASSESRSGANVLTF
abundance: .; v_gene: TRBV6-1; j_gene: TRBJ1-5; d_gene: .; CDR3nt: TGTGCCAGCACCCCGACGGGGGCGGTCAATCAGCCCCAGCATTTT; CDR3aa: CASTPTGAVNQPQHF
abundance: once; v_gene: TRBV5-1; j_gene: TRBJ2-3; d_gene: .; CDR3nt: TGCGCCAGCAGCTTGGGCCTAGATACGCAGTATTTT; CDR3aa: CASSLGLDTQYF
abundance: once; v_gene: TRBV2; j_gene: TRBJ1-1; d_gene: TRBD1; CDR3nt: TGTGCCAGCAGTGATGCAGGGGGGGTCACTGAAGCTTTCTTT; CDR3aa: CASSDAGGVTEAFF
abundance: .; v_gene: TRBV9; j_gene: TRBJ2-3; d_gene: .; CDR3nt: TGTGCCAGCAGCGTAGTGGATAAGACCACAGATACGCAGTATTTT; CDR3aa: CASSVVDKTTDTQYF
abundance: .; v_gene: TRBV18; j_gene: TRBJ2-7; d_gene: .; CDR3nt: TGTGCCAGCTCACGGGATACCTACGAGCAGTACTTC; CDR3aa: CASSRDTYEQYF
abundance: .; v_gene: TRBV6-5; j_gene: TRBJ1-5; d_gene: TRBD1; CDR3nt: TGTGCCAGCAGAGCACAGGGGAATCAGCCCCAGCATTTT; CDR3aa: CASRAQGNQPQHF
abundance: once; v_gene: TRBV7-2; j_gene: TRBJ1-5; d_gene: .; CDR3nt: TGTGCCAGCAGCTTTACACGTTATCAGCCCCAGCATTTT; CDR3aa: CASSFTRYQPQHF
abundance: .; v_gene: TRBV15; j_gene: TRBJ2-1; d_gene: TRBD1; CDR3nt: TGTGCCACCAGCAGAGGGGACAGGGGGGTCAATGAGCAGTTCTTC; CDR3aa: CATSRGDRGVNEQFF
abundance: once; v_gene: TRBV19; j_gene: TRBJ2-3; d_gene: .; CDR3nt: TGTGCCACCGTCCCCCGCGGCACAGATACGCAGTATTTT; CDR3aa: CATVPRGTDTQYF
abundance: .; v_gene: TRBV19; j_gene: TRBJ1-1; d_gene: .; CDR3nt: TGTGCCAGTACTACGGGACTCTATAAGAACACTGAAGCTTTCTTT; CDR3aa: CASTTGLYKNTEAFF
abundance: .; v_gene: TRBV29-1; j_gene: TRBJ2-5; d_gene: .; CDR3nt: TGCAGCGTTGTTAAGCGAACTCGGGAGACCCAGTACTTC; CDR3aa: CSVVKRTRETQYF
abundance: .; v_gene: TRBV7-6; j_gene: TRBJ1-3; d_gene: .; CDR3nt: TGTGCCAGCAGCCGGGACACCAGAAACACCATATATTTT; CDR3aa: CASSRDTRNTIYF
abundance: .; v_gene: TRBV19; j_gene: TRBJ1-4; d_gene: .; CDR3nt: TGTGCCAGTAGTATAACTACAACTAATGAAAAACTGTTTTTT; CDR3aa: CASSITTTNEKLFF
abundance: few; v_gene: TRBV18; j_gene: TRBJ1-5; d_gene: .; CDR3nt: TGTGCCAGCTCAACGGGGCTCAATCAGCCCCAGCATTTT; CDR3aa: CASSTGLNQPQHF
abundance: .; v_gene: TRBV6-4; j_gene: TRBJ2-1; d_gene: .; CDR3nt: TGTGCCAGCAGTGACTCCTCAACAAACAATGAGCAGTTCTTC; CDR3aa: CASSDSSTNNEQFF
abundance: .; v_gene: TRBV10-1; j_gene: TRBJ2-7; d_gene: .; CDR3nt: TGCGCCAGCAGTGAGCCTGGGGGCTACGAGCAGTACTTC; CDR3aa: CASSEPGGYEQYF
abundance: .; v_gene: TRBV11-2; j_gene: TRBJ2-7; d_gene: .; CDR3nt: TGTGCCAGCAGCTTAGTCCGGGACAATACTTACGAGCAGTACTTC; CDR3aa: CASSLVRDNTYEQYF
abundance: .; v_gene: TRBV10-2; j_gene: TRBJ2-2; d_gene: TRBD1; CDR3nt: TGCGCCAGCAGCGCCTGGGCAGGGGGCAACACCGGGGAGCTGTTTTTT; CDR3aa: CASSAWAGGNTGELFF